The sequence of this T cell receptor beta chain was determined in a study of cytomegalovirus exposure and HLA in healthy donors. CDR1 is LGHNA, CDR2 YSLEER, per germline. The V and J ends lost 2 bases and 2 bases, in that order; junction bases with no gene match: 10. CDR3 length: 17 amino acids. Primers for the PCR totalled 60 Vbeta and 13 Jbeta. The assay was immunoSEQ multiplex PCR, and TCRdb's table has in-frame clones only and misses some. The sample carries 180,000 or so clones, 75% recorded once. The rearrangement links TRBV4-3 to TRBJ2-7; 9 nucleotides align to TRBD1. The sequencing input was PBMCs. This clonotype was obtained from a woman between 40 and 50 years old in good health and CMV-seropositive. DNA for the CDR3: TGCGCCAGCAGCCAAAGCTTAACCCGGGACAGGGCCTACGAGCAGTACTTC. This encodes CASSQSLTRDRAYEQYF.